This T cell receptor beta chain derives from a study of early T cells in non-severe SARS-CoV-2 infection. Study-level information: Sequenced bulk RNA came from whole blood that was unsorted, and chains were unpaired.

Whole-study findings and limits: Matches to VDJdb favored anti-spike CD8 responses and missed private and CD4 specificities.

A few counts support this clonotype. Antigen unknown. Individual cDNA molecules received unique molecular identifiers. TCRdb reprocessed the 5' RACE reads via MiXCR and lists one record per CDR3 protein. The sample shows some 81,000 distinct CDR3 sequences, about 9.6% of them seen only once. This TCR came from an adult who was a healthcare worker with PCR-confirmed SARS-CoV-2 infection or an uninfected control (not recorded which). The sequencing input was whole blood.

Written as DNA, the CDR3 is TGTGCCAGCCGACTAGGGCTGGCAGGGGAGCTGTTTTTT. Translated, it gives CASRLGLAGELFF. This rearrangement joins TRBV6-5 to TRBJ2-2; perhaps TRBD2 as D (6 bases). The CDR3 consists of 13 residues. Trimming removed 8 bases at V and 8 bases at J, with 15 bases between. Per germline, CDR1 MNHEY and CDR2 SVGAGI.